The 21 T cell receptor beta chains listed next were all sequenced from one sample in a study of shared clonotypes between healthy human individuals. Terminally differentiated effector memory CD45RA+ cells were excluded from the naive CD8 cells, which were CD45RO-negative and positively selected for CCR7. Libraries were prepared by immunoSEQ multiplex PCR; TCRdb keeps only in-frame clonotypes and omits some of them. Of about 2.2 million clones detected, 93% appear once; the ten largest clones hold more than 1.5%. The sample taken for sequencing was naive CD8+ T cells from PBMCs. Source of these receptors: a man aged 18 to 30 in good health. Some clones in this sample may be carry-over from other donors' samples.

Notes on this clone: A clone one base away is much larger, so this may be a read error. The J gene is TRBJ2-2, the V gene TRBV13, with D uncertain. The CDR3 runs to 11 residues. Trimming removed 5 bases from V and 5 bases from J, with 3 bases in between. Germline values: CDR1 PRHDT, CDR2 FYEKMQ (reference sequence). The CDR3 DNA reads TGTGCCAGCAGCGTTACCGGGGAGCTGTTTTTT. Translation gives CASSVTGELFF.

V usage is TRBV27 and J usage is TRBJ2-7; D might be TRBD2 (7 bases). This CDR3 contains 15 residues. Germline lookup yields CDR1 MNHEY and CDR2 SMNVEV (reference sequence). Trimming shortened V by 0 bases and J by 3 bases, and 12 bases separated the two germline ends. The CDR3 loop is CASSLSRGGVYEQYF. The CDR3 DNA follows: TGTGCCAGCAGTTTATCGAGGGGGGGGGTCTACGAGCAGTACTTC.

CDR3 amino acids: CASSTSGGQRDREKLFF. The CDR3 nucleotides are TGTGCCAGCAGCACAAGTGGGGGTCAGAGGGACCGAGAAAAACTGTTTTTT. The chain has TRBV7-9 and TRBJ1-4; D is possibly TRBD1 (5 bases). V gave up 5 bases and J gave up 8 bases, with 24 bases separating them. CDR1 is SEHNR, CDR2 FQNEAQ, per germline (reference sequence). The CDR3 spans 17 residues.

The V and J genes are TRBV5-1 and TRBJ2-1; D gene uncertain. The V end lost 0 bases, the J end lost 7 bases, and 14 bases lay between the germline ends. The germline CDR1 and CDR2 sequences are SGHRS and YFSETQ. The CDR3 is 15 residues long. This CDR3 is CASSLDSRAWNEQFF. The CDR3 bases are TGCGCCAGCAGCTTGGATTCGCGCGCCTGGAATGAGCAGTTCTTC.

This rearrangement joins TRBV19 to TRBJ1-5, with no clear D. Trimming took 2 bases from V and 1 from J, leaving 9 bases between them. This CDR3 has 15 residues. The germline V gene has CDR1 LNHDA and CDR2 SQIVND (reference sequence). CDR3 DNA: TGTGCCAGTAGTATACTCCTTGCCAGCAATCAGCCCCAGCATTTT. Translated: CASSILLASNQPQHF.

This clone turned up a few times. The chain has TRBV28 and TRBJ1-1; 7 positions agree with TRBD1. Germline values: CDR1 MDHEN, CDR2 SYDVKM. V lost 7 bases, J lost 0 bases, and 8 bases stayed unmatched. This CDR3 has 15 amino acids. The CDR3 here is CASNLFGTVNTEAFF. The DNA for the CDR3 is TGTGCCAGCAACCTCTTTGGGACAGTGAACACTGAAGCTTTCTTT.

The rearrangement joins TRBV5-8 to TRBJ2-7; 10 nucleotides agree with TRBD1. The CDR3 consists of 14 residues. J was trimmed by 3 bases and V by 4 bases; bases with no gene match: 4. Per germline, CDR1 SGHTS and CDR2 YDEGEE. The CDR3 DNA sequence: TGTGCCAGCAGCCGCCGGGACAGGGGCTACGAGCAGTACTTC. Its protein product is CASSRRDRGYEQYF.

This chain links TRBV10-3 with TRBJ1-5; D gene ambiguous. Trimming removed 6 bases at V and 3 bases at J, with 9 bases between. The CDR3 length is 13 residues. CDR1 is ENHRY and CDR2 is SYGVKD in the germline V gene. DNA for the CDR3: TGTGCCATCAGGTTTGGGATCAATCAGCCCCAGCATTTT. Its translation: CAIRFGINQPQHF.

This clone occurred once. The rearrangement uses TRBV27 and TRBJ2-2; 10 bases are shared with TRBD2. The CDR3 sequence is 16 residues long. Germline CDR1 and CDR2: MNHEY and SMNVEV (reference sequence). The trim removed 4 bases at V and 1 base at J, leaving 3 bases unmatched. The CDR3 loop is CASSSKREGNTGELFF. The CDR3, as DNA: TGTGCCAGCAGTTCCAAGCGGGAGGGGAACACCGGGGAGCTGTTTTTT.

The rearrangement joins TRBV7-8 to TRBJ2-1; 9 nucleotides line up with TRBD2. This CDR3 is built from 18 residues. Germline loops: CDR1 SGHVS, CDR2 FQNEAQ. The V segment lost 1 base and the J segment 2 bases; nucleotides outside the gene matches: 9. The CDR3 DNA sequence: TGTGCCAGCAGCTTAGGGTTTAGCGGGAGTAGGGCCTACAATGAGCAGTTCTTC. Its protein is CASSLGFSGSRAYNEQFF.

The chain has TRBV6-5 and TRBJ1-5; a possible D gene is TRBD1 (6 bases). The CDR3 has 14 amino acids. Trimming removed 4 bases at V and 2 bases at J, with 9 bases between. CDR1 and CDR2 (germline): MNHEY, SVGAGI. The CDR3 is CASSFSGGNQPQHF. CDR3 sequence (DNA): TGTGCCAGCAGTTTTTCAGGGGGCAATCAGCCCCAGCATTTT.

The CDR3 coding sequence is TGTGCCAGTAAAGGCGGGAGGGCCTTGAACGAGCAGTACTTC. It encodes CASKGGRALNEQYF. The chain uses TRBV19 and TRBJ2-7; 9 bases match TRBD2. Germline CDR1 and CDR2: LNHDA and SQIVND (reference sequence). The CDR3 extends over 14 amino acids. V lost 7 bases, J lost 5 bases, and 9 bases stayed unmatched.

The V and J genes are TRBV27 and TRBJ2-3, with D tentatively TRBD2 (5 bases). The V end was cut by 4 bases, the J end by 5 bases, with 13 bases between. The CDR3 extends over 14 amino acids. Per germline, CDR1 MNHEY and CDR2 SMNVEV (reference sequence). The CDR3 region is CASSSSWRLDTQYF. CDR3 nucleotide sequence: TGTGCCAGCAGTTCCTCCTGGAGGTTAGATACGCAGTATTTT.

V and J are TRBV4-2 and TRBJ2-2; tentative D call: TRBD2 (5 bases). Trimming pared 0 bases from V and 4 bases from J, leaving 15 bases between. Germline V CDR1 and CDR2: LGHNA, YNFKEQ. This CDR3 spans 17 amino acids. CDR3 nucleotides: TGTGCCAGCAGCCAAGATCCACTAGGCTTGGTCACCGGGGAGCTGTTTTTT. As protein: CASSQDPLGLVTGELFF.

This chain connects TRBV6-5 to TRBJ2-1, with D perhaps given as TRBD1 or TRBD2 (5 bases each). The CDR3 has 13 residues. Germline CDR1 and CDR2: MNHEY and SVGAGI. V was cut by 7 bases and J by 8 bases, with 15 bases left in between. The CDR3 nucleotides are TGTGCCAGCAACGACTTCCGGGGCTATGAGCAGTTCTTC. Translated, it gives CASNDFRGYEQFF.

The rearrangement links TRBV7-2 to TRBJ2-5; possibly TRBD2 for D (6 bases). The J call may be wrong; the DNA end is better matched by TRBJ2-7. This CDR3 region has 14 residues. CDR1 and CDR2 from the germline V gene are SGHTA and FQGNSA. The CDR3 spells CASSLPGLRHEQYF. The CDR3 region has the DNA TGTGCCAGCAGCTTACCGGGACTGCGACACGAGCAGTACTTC.

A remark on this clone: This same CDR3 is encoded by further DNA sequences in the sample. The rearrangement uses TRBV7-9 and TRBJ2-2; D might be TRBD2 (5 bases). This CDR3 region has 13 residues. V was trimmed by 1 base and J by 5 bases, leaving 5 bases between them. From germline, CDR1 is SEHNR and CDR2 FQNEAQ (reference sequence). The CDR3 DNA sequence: TGTGCCAGCAGCTTAGGAGGGACCGGGGAGCTGTTTTTT. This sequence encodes CASSLGGTGELFF.

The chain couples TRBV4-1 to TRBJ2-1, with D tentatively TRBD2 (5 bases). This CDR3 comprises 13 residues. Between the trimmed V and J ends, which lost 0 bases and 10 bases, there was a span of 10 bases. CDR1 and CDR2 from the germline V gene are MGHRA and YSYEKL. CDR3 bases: TGCGCCAGCAGCCAAGAGGGAGTGACGGAGCAGTTCTTC. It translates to CASSQEGVTEQFF.

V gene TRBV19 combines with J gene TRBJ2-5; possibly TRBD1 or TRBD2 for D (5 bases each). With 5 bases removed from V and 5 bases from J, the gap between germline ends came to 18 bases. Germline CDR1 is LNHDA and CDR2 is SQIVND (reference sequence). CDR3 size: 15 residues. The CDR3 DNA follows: TGTGCCAGTAGTCCCCGCCATGGGGGACGGGAGACCCAGTACTTC. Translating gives CASSPRHGGRETQYF.

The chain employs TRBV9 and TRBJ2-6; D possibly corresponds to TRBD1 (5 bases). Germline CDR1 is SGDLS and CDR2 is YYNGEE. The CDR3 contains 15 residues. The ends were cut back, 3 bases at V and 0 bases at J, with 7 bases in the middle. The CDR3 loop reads CASSGRASGANVLTF. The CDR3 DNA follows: TGTGCCAGCAGCGGCAGGGCCTCTGGGGCCAACGTCCTGACTTTC.

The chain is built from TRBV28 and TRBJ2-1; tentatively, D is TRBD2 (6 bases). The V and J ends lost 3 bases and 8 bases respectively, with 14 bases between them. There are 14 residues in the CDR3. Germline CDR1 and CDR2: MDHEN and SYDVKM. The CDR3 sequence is CASSFGQRDYEQFF. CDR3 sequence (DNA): TGTGCCAGCAGTTTTGGGCAGAGGGACTATGAGCAGTTCTTC.